This paragraph covers one T cell receptor beta chain sequence. The CDR3 contains 16 residues. V lost 4 bases, J lost 2 bases, and 7 bases stayed unmatched. CDR1 is SGHNT and CDR2 is YYREEE in the germline V gene (reference sequence). This table comes from immunoSEQ multiplex PCR, and its TCRdb copy is limited to in-frame clones, with some not included. The table has about 88,000 clones, roughly nine tenths seen once. The data originate from a study of PD-L1 blockade in urothelial cancer. Sample: PBMCs, taken around atezolizumab (anti-PD-L1) treatment. The rearrangement links TRBV5-4 to TRBJ1-1; 11 bases fit TRBD1. The sequence derives from a man aged 55-75 years with urothelial cancer. CDR3 residues: CASSPGQGDLNTEAFF. The CDR3 DNA reads as TGTGCCAGCAGCCCGGGACAGGGGGACCTAAACACTGAAGCTTTCTTT.